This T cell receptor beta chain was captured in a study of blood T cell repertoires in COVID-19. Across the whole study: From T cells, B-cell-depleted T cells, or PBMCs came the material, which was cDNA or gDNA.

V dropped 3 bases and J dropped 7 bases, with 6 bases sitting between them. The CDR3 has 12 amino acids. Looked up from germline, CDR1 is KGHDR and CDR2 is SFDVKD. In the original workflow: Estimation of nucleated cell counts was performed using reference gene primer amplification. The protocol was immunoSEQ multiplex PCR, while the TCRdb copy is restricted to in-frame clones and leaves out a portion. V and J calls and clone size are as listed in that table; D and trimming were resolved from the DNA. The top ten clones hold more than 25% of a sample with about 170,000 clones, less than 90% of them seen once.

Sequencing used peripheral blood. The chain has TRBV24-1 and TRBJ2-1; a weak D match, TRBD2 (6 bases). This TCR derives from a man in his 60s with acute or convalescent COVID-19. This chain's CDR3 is CATSDGRNEQFF. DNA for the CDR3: TGTGCCACCAGTGATGGGAGGAATGAGCAGTTCTTC.